This section outlines one TCR beta chain sequence together with its context. Its cognate antigen is unknown. This sample is drawn from a study of T cells in Graves' hyperthyroidism and ophthalmopathy. Study findings and constraints: Blood held most thyroid clonotypes expanded above 0.001 frequency.

It was RNA transcripts that yielded the amplified TCR beta CDR3 regions. The TCR CDR3 was amplified in a first-round RT-PCR using the HTBI primer set. TCRdb re-derived calls from the multiplex PCR reads in MiXCR, one entry per CDR3 protein. The sample shows 650,000 to 750,000 distinct CDR3 sequences, about 14% of them seen only once. Recently diagnosed hyperthyroidism of less than 2 months' duration affected patients aged 18 to 65. A patient was excluded if there was uncontrolled infection, other autoimmune disease, pregnancy or lactation. The authors took PBMCs from roughly 9.7 ml fresh peripheral blood. The sequencing input was blood. The receptor comes from a woman aged 18-35 years with Graves' hyperthyroidism.

CDR3 loop: CASSPTANNSPLHF. As DNA, the CDR3 is TGTGCCAGCAGCCCGACGGCGAACAATTCACCCCTCCACTTT. J is TRBJ1-6 and V is TRBV3-1; no reliable D call. Germline lookup yields CDR1 LGHDT and CDR2 YNNKEL (reference sequence). The length of the CDR3 is 14 residues. Trimming left V 4 bases short and J 7 bases short, with 11 bases between.